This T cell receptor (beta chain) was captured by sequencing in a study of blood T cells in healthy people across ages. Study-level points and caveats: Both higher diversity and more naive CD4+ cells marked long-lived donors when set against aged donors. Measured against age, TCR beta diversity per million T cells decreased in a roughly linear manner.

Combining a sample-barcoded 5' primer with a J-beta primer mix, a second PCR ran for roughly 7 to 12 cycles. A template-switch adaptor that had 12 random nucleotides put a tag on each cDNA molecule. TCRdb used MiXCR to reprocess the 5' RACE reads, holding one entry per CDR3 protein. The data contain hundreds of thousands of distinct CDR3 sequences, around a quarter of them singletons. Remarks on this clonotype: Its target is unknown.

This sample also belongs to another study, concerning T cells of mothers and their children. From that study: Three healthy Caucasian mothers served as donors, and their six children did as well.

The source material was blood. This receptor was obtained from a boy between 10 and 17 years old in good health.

CDR3 region: CASSLAFYNEQFF. The CDR3 bases are TGTGCCAGCAGCTTAGCTTTTTACAATGAGCAGTTCTTC. The chain uses TRBV7-9 and TRBJ2-5; D gene ambiguous. The J call is uncertain, as TRBJ2-1 better fits the DNA end. The CDR3 has 13 amino acids. Germline V gives CDR1 SEHNR, CDR2 FQNEAQ (reference sequence).